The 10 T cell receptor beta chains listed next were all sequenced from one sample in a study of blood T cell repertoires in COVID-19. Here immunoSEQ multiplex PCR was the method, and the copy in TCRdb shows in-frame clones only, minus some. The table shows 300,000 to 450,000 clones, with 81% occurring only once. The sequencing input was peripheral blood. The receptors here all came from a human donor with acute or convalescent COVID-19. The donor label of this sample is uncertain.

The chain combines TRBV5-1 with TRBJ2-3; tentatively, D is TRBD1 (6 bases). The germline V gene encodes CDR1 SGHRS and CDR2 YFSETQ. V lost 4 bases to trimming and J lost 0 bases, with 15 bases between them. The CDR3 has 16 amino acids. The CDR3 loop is CASSRMYTGSTDTQYF. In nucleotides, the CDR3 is TGCGCCAGCAGCCGAATGTACACAGGGAGCACAGATACGCAGTATTTT.

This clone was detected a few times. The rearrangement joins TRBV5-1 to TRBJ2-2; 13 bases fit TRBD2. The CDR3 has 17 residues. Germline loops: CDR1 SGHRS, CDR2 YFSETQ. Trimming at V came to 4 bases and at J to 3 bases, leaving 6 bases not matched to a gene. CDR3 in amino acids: CASSLQLAGGDTGELFF. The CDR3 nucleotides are TGCGCCAGCAGCCTGCAACTAGCGGGAGGGGACACCGGGGAGCTGTTTTTT.

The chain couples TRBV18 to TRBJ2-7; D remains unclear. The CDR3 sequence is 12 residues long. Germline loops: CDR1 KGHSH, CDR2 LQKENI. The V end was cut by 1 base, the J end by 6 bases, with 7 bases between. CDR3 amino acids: CASSPQPGEQYF. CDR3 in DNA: TGTGCCAGCTCACCACAGCCCGGCGAGCAGTACTTC.

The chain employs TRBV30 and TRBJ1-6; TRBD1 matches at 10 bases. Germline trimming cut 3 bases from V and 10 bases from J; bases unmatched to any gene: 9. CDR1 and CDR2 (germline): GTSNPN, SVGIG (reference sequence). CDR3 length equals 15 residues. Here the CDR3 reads CAWSRGQGLGSPLHF. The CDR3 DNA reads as TGTGCCTGGAGCCGGGGACAGGGGCTAGGGTCACCCCTCCACTTT. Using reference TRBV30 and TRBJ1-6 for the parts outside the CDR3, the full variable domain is SQTIHQWPATLVQPVGSPLSLECTVEGTSNPNLYWYRQAAGRGLQLLFYSVGIGQISSEVPQNLSASRPQDRQFILSSKKLLLSDSGFYLCAWSRGQGLGSPLHFGNGTRLTVT.

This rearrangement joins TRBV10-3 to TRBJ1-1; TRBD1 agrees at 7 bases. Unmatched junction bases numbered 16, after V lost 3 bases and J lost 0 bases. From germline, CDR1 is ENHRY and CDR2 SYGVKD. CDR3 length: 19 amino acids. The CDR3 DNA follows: TGTGCCATCAGTGACACCCTGGGACAGAGCTCTACTATGAACACTGAAGCTTTCTTT. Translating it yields CAISDTLGQSSTMNTEAFF.

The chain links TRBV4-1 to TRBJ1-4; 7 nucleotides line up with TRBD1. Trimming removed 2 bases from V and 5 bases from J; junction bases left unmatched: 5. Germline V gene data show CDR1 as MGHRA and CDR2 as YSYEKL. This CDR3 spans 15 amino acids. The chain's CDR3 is CASSQFRDSNEKLFF. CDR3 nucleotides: TGCGCCAGCAGCCAATTTAGGGACAGCAATGAAAAACTGTTTTTT.

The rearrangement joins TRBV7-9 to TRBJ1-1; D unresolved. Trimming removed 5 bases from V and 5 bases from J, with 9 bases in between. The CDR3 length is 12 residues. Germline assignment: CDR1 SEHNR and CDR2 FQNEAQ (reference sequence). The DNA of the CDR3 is TGTGCCAGCAGCGCGGTTAGGACTGAAGCTTTCTTT. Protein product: CASSAVRTEAFF.

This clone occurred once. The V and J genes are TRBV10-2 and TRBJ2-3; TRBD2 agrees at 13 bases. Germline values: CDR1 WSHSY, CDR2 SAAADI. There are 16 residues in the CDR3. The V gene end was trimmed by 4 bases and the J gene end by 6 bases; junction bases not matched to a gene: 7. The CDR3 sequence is CASSVRLAGGGDTQYF. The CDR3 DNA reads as TGCGCCAGCAGTGTAAGACTAGCGGGGGGCGGGGATACGCAGTATTTT.

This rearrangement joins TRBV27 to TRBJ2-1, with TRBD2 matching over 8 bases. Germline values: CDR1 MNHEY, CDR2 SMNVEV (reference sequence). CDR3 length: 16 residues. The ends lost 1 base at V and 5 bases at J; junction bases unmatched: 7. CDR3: CASSLYAGGPNNEQFF. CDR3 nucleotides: TGTGCCAGCAGTTTATACGCGGGGGGACCTAACAATGAGCAGTTCTTC.

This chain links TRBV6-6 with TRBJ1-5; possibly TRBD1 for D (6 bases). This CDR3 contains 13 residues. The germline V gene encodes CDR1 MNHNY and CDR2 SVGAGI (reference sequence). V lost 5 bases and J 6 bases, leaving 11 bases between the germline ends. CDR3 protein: CASSPGEGQPQHF. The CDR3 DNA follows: TGTGCCAGCAGTCCAGGGGAAGGTCAGCCCCAGCATTTT.